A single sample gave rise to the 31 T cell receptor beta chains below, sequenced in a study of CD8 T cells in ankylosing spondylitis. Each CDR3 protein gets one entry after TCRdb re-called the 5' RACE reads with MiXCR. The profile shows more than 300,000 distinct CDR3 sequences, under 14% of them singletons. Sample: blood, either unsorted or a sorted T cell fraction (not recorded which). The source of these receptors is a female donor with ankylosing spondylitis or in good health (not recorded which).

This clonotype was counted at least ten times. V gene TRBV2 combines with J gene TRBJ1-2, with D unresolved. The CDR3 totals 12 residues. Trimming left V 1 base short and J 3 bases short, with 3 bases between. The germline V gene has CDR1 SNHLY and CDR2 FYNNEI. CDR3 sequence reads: CASSEGYYGYTF. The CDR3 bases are TGTGCCAGCAGTGAAGGGTACTATGGCTACACCTTC.

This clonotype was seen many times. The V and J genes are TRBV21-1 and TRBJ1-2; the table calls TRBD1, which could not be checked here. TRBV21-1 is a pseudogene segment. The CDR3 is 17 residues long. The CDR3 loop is CASSTQGAPFPNYGYTF. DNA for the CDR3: TGTGCCAGCAGCACACAGGGGGCCCCTTTCCCTAACTATGGCTACACCTTC.

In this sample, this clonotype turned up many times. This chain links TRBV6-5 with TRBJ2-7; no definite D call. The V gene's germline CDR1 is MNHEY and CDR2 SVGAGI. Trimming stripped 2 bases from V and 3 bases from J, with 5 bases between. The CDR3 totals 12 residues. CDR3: CASSYTGYEQYF. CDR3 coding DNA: TGTGCCAGCAGTTACACGGGCTACGAGCAGTACTTC.

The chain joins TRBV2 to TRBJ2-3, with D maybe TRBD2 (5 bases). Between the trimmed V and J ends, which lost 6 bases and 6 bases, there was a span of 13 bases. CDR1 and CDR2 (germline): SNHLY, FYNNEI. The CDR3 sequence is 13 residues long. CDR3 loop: CASSRDYRDTQYF. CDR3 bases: TGTGCCAGCAGCAGAGACTATCGGGATACGCAGTATTTT. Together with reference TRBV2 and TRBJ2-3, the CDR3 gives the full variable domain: EPEVTQTPSHQVTQMGQEVILRCVPISNHLYFYWYRQILGQKVEFLVSFYNNEISEKSEIFDDQFSVERPDGSNFTLKIRSTKLEDSAMYFCASSRDYRDTQYFGPGTRLTVL.

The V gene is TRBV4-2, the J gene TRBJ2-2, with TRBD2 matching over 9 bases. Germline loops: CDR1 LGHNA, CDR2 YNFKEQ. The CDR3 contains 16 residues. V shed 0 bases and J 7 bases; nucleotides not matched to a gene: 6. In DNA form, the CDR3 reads TGTGCCAGCAGCCAAGATTGGGGACTAGCTATCGGGGAGCTGTTTTTT. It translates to CASSQDWGLAIGELFF.

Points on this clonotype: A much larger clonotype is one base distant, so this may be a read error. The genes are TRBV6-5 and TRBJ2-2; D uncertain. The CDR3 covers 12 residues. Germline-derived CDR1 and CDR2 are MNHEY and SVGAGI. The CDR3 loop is CATSYSTGELFF. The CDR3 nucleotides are TGTGCCACCAGTTACTCTACCGGGGAGCTGTTTTTT.

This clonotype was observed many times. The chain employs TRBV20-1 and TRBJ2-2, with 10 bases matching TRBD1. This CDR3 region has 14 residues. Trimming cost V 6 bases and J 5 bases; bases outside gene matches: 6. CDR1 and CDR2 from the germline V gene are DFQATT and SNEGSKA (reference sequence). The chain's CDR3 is CSALDRGQTGELFF. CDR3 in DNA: TGCAGTGCGTTAGACAGGGGGCAAACCGGGGAGCTGTTTTTT.

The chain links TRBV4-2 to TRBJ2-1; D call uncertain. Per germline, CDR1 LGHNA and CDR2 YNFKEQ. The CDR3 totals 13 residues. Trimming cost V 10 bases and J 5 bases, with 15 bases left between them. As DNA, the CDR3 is TGTGCCAATTTAGGGCATCTCGACAATGAGCAGTTCTTC. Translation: CANLGHLDNEQFF.

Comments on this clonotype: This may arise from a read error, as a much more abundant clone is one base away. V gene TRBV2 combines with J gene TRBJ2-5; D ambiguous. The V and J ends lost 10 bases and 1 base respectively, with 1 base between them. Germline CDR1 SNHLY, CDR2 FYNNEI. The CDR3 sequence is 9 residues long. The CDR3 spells CATQETQYF. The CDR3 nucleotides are TGTGCCACCCAAGAGACCCAGTACTTC. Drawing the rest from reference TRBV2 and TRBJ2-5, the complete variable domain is EPEVTQTPSHQVTQMGQEVILRCVPISNHLYFYWYRQILGQKVEFLVSFYNNEISEKSEIFDDQFSVERPDGSNFTLKIRSTKLEDSAMYFCATQETQYFGPGTRLLVL.

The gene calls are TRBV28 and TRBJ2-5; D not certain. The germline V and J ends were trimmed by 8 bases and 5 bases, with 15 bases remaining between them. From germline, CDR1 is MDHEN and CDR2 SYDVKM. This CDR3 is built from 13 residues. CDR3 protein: CASLGRWLETQYF. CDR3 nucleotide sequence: TGTGCCAGCCTTGGGCGCTGGTTGGAGACCCAGTACTTC.

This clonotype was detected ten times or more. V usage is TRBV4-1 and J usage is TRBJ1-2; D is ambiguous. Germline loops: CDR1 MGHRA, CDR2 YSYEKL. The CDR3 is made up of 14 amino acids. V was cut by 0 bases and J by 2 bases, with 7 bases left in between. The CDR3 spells CASSQDSQNYGYTF. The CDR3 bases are TGCGCCAGCAGCCAAGATAGCCAGAACTATGGCTACACCTTC.

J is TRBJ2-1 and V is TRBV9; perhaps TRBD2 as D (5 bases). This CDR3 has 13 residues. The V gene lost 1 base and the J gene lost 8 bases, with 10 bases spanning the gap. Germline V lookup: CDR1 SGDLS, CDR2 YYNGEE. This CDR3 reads CASSVFGIHEQFF. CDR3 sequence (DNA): TGTGCCAGCAGCGTATTCGGGATTCATGAGCAGTTCTTC. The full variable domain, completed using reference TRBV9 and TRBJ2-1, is DSGVTQTPKHLITATGQRVTLRCSPRSGDLSVYWYQQSLDQGLQFLIQYYNGEERAKGNILERFSAQQFPDLHSELNLSSLELGDSALYFCASSVFGIHEQFFGPGTRLTVL.

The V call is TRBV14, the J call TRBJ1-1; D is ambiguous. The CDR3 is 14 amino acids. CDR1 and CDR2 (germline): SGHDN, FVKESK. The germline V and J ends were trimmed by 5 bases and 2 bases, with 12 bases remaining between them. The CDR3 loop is CASSSGLSNTEAFF. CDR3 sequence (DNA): TGTGCCAGCAGCTCTGGACTGAGCAACACTGAAGCTTTCTTT.

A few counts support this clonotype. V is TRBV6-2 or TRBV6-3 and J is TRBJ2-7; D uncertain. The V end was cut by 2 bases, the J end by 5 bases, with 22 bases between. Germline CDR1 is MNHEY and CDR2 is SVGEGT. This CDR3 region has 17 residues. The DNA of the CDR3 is TGTGCCAGCAGTTACGCGGCGCAGGAACCTGCAAGCGACGAGCAGTACTTC. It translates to CASSYAAQEPASDEQYF.

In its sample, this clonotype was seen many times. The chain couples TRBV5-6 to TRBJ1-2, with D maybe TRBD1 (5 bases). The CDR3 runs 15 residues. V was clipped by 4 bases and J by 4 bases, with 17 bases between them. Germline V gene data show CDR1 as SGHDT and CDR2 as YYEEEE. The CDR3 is CASSPGTNSIYGYTF. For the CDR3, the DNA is TGTGCCAGCAGCCCTGGGACGAACTCCATCTATGGCTACACCTTC.

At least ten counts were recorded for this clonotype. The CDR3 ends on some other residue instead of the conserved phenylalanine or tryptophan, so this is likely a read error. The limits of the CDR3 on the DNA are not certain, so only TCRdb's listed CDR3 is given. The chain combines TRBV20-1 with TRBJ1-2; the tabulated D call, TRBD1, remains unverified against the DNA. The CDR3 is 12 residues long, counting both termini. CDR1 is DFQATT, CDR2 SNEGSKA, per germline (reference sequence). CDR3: CSARAGGTGDVI.

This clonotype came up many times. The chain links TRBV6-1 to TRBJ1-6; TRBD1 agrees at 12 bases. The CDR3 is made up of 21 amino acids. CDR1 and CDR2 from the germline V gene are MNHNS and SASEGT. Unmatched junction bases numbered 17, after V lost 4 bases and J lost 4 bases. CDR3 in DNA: TGTGCCAGCAGTGGGCCGGATGGGGGACAGGGGGCCCCGCGATATAATTCACCCCTCCACTTT. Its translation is CASSGPDGGQGAPRYNSPLHF.

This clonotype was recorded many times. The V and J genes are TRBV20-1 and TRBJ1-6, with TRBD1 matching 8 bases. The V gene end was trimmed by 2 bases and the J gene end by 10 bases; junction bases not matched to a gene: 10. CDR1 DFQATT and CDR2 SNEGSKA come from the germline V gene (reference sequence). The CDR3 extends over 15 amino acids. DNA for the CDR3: TGCAGTGCTAGACACGGGACAGGTCACACCTCACCCCTCCACTTT. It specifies CSARHGTGHTSPLHF.

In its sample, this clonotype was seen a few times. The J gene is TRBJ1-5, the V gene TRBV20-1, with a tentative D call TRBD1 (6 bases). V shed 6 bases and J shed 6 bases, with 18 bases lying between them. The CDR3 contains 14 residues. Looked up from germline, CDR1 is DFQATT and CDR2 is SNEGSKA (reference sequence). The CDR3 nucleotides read TGCAGTGCCAGCCGGGGGGGCGGAATTCAGCCCCAGCATTTT. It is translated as CSASRGGGIQPQHF.

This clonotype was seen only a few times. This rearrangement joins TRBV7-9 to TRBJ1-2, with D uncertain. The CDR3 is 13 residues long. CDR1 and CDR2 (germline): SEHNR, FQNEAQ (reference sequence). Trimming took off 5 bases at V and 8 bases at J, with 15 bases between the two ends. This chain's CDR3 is CASSRNPGGGYTF. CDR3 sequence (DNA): TGTGCCAGCAGCCGAAACCCCGGTGGGGGCTACACCTTC.

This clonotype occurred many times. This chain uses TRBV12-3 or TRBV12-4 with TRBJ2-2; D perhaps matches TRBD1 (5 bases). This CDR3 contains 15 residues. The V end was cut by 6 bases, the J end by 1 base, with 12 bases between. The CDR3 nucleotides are TGTGCCAGCAGCCCAAGGGGCCTGAACACCGGGGAGCTGTTTTTT. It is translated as CASSPRGLNTGELFF.

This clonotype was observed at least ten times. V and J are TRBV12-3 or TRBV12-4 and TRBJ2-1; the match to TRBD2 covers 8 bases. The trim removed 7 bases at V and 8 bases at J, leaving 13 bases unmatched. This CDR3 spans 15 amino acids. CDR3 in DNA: TGTGCCAGCAAGTACCGACCCGGGAGGGGTCATGAGCAGTTCTTC. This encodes CASKYRPGRGHEQFF.

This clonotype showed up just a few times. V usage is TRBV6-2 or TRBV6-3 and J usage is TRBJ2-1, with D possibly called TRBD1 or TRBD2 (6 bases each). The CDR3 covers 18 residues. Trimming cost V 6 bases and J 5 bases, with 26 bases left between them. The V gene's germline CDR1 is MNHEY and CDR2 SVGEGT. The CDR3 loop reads CASSSSPRGRPFDNEQFF. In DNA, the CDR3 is TGTGCCAGCAGCTCTTCCCCTAGGGGGAGGCCTTTTGACAATGAGCAGTTCTTC.

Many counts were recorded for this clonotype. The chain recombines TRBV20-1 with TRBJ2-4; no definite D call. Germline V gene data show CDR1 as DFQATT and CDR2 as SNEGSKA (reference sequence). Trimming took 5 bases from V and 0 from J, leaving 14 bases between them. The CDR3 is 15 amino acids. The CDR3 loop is CSASTQILAKNIQYF. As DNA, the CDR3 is TGCAGTGCTTCAACACAGATTTTAGCCAAAAACATTCAGTACTTC.

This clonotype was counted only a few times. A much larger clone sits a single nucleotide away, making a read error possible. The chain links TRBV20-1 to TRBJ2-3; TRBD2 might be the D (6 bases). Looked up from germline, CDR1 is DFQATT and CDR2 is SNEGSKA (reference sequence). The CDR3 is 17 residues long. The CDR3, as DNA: TGCTGTGCTCCAACCCTCGGGGACTCCCATGGAAAAGATACGCAGTATTTT. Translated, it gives CCAPTLGDSHGKDTQYF.

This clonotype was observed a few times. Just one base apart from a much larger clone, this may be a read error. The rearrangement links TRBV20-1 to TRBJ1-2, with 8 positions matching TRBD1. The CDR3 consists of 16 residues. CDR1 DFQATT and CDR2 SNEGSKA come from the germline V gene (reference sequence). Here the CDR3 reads CSARFVPRGPDYGDTF. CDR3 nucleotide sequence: TGCAGTGCTAGATTCGTCCCCAGGGGGCCGGACTATGGCGACACCTTC.

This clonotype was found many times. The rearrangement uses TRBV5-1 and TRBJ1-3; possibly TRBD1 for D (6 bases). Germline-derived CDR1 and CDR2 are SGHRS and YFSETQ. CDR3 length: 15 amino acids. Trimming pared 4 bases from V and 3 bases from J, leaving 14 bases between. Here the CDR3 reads CASSGGVDDGNTIYF. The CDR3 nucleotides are TGCGCCAGCAGCGGGGGCGTGGACGATGGAAACACCATATATTTT.

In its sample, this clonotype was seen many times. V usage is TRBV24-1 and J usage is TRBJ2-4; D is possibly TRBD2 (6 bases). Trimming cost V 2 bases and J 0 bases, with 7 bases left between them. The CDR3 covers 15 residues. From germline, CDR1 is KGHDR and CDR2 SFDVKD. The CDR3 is CATSDSGLAKNIQYF. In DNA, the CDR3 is TGTGCCACCAGTGATTCGGGACTAGCCAAAAACATTCAGTACTTC.

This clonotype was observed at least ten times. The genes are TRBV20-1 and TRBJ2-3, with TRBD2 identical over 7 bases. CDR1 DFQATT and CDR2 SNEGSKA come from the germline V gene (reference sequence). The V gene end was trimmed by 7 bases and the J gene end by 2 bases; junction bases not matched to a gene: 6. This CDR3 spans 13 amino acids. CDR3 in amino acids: CSVGLFLTDTQYF. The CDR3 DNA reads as TGCAGTGTGGGACTATTCCTCACAGATACGCAGTATTTT.

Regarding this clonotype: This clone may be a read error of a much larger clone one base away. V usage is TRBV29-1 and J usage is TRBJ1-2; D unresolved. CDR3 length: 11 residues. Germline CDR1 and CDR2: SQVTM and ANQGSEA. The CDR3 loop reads CSVDGWGGDTF. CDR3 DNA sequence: TGCAGCGTTGATGGGTGGGGTGGCGACACCTTC.

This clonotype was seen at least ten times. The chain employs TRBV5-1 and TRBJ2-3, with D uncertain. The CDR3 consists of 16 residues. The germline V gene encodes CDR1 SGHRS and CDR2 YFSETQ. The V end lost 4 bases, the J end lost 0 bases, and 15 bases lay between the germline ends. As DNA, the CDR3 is TGCGCCAGCAGCCCTGGTCCTAGAACTAGCACAGATACGCAGTATTTT. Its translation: CASSPGPRTSTDTQYF. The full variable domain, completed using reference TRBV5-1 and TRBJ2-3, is KAGVTQTPRYLIKTRGQQVTLSCSPISGHRSVSWYQQTPGQGLQFLFEYFSETQRNKGNFPGRFSGRQFSNSRSEMNVSTLELGDSALYLCASSPGPRTSTDTQYFGPGTRLTVL.